Each of the 20 T cell receptor beta chains below was sequenced from the same sample in a study of T cell responses to AZD1222 COVID-19 vaccine. Repertoires were generated with immunoSEQ multiplex PCR, while TCRdb's copy carries only in-frame clones and drops some. The sample lists some 190,000 clones; around 94% were seen once. The sample was peripheral blood, taken 28 days after the second dose of the MenACWY control vaccine. The receptors come from an adult who received the MenACWY meningococcal vaccine as a control.

The chain is built from TRBV6-5 and TRBJ1-5, with TRBD1 identical over 8 bases. The CDR3 runs 14 residues. Looked up from germline, CDR1 is MNHEY and CDR2 is SVGAGI. The junction had 5 bases not matched to a gene; V was cut back by 6 bases and J by 4 bases. The CDR3 protein is CASSRTGLNQPQHF. The CDR3 DNA sequence: TGTGCCAGCAGCAGGACAGGGCTAAATCAGCCCCAGCATTTT.

This clone was counted once. CDR3 nucleotide sequence: TGCGCCAGCAGCCAACTAGGGACAGGCGTTAATTCACCCCTCCACTTT. Its translation is CASSQLGTGVNSPLHF. This chain links TRBV4-1 with TRBJ1-6; 8 nucleotides agree with TRBD1. The germline gives CDR1 MGHRA, CDR2 YSYEKL. The junction had 6 bases not matched to a gene; V was cut back by 2 bases and J by 6 bases. The CDR3 totals 16 residues.

The chain has TRBV19 and TRBJ1-5, with D tentatively TRBD1 (5 bases). Germline V CDR1 and CDR2: LNHDA, SQIVND (reference sequence). Trimming took 7 bases from V and 1 from J, leaving 17 bases between them. The CDR3 sequence is 16 residues long. The CDR3 here is CASTLIGRDSNQPQHF. The CDR3 nucleotides are TGTGCCAGTACCCTCATAGGTCGGGACAGCAATCAGCCCCAGCATTTT.

This chain connects TRBV27 to TRBJ1-1; 8 nucleotides line up with TRBD1. The ends lost 7 bases at V and 5 bases at J; junction bases unmatched: 9. The CDR3 is made up of 14 amino acids. From germline, CDR1 is MNHEY and CDR2 SMNVEV (reference sequence). The CDR3 loop reads CASNPRGRDTEAFF. The CDR3 coding sequence is TGTGCCAGCAACCCCAGGGGGCGAGATACTGAAGCTTTCTTT.

The chain uses TRBV10-3 and TRBJ2-7; a weak D match, TRBD2 (7 bases). The CDR3 runs to 13 residues. With 6 bases removed from V and 7 bases from J, the gap between germline ends came to 16 bases. The germline V gene encodes CDR1 ENHRY and CDR2 SYGVKD. The CDR3 reads CAISQGGADEQYF. The CDR3, as DNA: TGTGCCATCAGCCAAGGGGGGGCGGATGAGCAGTACTTC.

The rearrangement uses TRBV9 and TRBJ2-7; tentatively, D is TRBD1 or TRBD2 (5 bases each). Germline V gene sequence: CDR1 SGDLS, CDR2 YYNGEE. The CDR3 contains 14 residues. V was cut by 3 bases and J by 2 bases, with 12 bases left in between. The CDR3 is CASSEGPEPYEQYF. For the CDR3, the DNA is TGTGCCAGCAGCGAGGGACCCGAACCCTACGAGCAGTACTTC. The full variable domain, with the rest looked up from reference TRBV9 and TRBJ2-7, is DSGVTQTPKHLITATGQRVTLRCSPRSGDLSVYWYQQSLDQGLQFLIQYYNGEERAKGNILERFSAQQFPDLHSELNLSSLELGDSALYFCASSEGPEPYEQYFGPGTRLTVT.

The chain couples TRBV11-2 to TRBJ1-1; no clear D gene. This CDR3 is built from 12 residues. Trimming cost V 5 bases and J 12 bases, with 16 bases left between them. Per germline, CDR1 SGHAT and CDR2 FQNNGV. In nucleotides, the CDR3 is TGTGCCAGCAGCCCGAACACGGAGTCACCTTTCTTT. Protein: CASSPNTESPFF.

CDR3: CASSYRASNEKLFF. CDR3 sequence (DNA): TGTGCCAGCTCATATCGGGCTTCTAATGAAAAACTGTTTTTT. The chain links TRBV28 to TRBJ1-4; D is ambiguous. The V end lost 8 bases, the J end lost 3 bases, and 13 bases lay between the germline ends. The CDR3 length is 14 residues. In germline, CDR1 is MDHEN, CDR2 SYDVKM.

The count of this clone is one. The gene calls are TRBV28 and TRBJ2-7; D assignment may be TRBD1 or TRBD2 (5 bases each). Looked up from germline, CDR1 is MDHEN and CDR2 is SYDVKM. CDR3 length: 11 amino acids. The V gene lost 4 bases and the J gene lost 12 bases, with 13 bases spanning the gap. The CDR3 reads CASSYEGERYF. The CDR3 nucleotides read TGTGCCAGCAGTTACGAAGGGGAGAGGTACTTC.

As regards this clone: The junction shows a germline mismatch at one end, possibly a read error. J is TRBJ1-1 and V is TRBV6-2 or TRBV6-3; TRBD1 is a possible D gene (6 bases). The CDR3 contains 12 residues. Germline values: CDR1 MNHEY, CDR2 SVGEGT. The CDR3 region has the DNA TGTGCCAGCAGTGGGCCGGGGGCTCTTCGGGACTTT. This encodes CASSGPGALRDF.

This chain links TRBV4-3 with TRBJ2-7, with unresolved D. Trimming stripped 1 base from V and 5 bases from J, with 15 bases between. The germline CDR1 and CDR2 sequences are LGHNA and YSLEER. CDR3 length: 15 amino acids. The CDR3 loop reads CASSQVGNSFHEQYF. CDR3 bases: TGCGCCAGCAGCCAAGTTGGTAACAGCTTTCACGAGCAGTACTTC.

The chain uses TRBV30 and TRBJ2-2; D perhaps matches TRBD2 (5 bases). Between the trimmed V and J ends, which lost 3 bases and 6 bases, there was a span of 11 bases. CDR3 length: 13 amino acids. Germline CDR1 is GTSNPN and CDR2 is SVGIG (reference sequence). For the CDR3, the DNA is TGTGCCTGGAGCTTAGCAGCGGCCGGGGAGCTGTTTTTT. Protein product: CAWSLAAAGELFF.

V gene TRBV9 combines with J gene TRBJ2-7; D is possibly TRBD2 (7 bases). Trimming pared 2 bases from V and 1 base from J, leaving 13 bases between. Germline values: CDR1 SGDLS, CDR2 YYNGEE. The CDR3 consists of 15 residues. DNA for the CDR3: TGTGCCAGCAGCGTTGGACTAGGGGGTTCCTACGAGCAGTACTTC. This codes for CASSVGLGGSYEQYF.

The chain couples TRBV5-4 to TRBJ2-7; 8 bases map to TRBD1. Per germline, CDR1 SGHNT and CDR2 YYREEE (reference sequence). Losses at the gene ends were 0 bases for V and 2 bases for J; bases not matched to a gene: 4. The CDR3 loop spans 15 amino acids. CDR3 sequence: CASSLGGQVTYEQYF. CDR3 sequence (DNA): TGTGCCAGCAGCTTGGGGGGACAGGTTACCTACGAGCAGTACTTC.

The chain recombines TRBV12-2 with TRBJ1-3. TRBV12-2 is recorded as a pseudogene. This CDR3 region has 13 residues. DNA for the CDR3: TGTGCAAGTCGCTTAGGTTTCTTAAACACCATATATTTT. Translated: CASRLGFLNTIYF.

The rearrangement uses TRBV30 and TRBJ1-4; D gene ambiguous. The CDR3 runs to 14 residues. V was cut by 7 bases and J by 4 bases, with 16 bases left in between. From germline, CDR1 is GTSNPN and CDR2 SVGIG (reference sequence). CDR3 sequence (DNA): TGTGCCTCCGGTTGGCGCCGATATAATGAAAAACTGTTTTTT. Amino acid sequence: CASGWRRYNEKLFF. Full variable domain (missing parts from reference TRBV30 and TRBJ1-4): SQTIHQWPATLVQPVGSPLSLECTVEGTSNPNLYWYRQAAGRGLQLLFYSVGIGQISSEVPQNLSASRPQDRQFILSSKKLLLSDSGFYLCASGWRRYNEKLFFGSGTQLSVL.

The chain combines TRBV11-3 with TRBJ2-3; no reliable D call. V lost 3 bases to trimming and J lost 3 bases, with 7 bases between them. The CDR3 extends over 13 amino acids. Germline assignment: CDR1 SGHNT and CDR2 YENEEA. This CDR3 is CASSLGPTDTQYF. The DNA of the CDR3 is TGTGCCAGCAGCTTGGGTCCGACAGATACGCAGTATTTT.

The CDR3 DNA is TGTGCCAGTAGTATTGCCAGGAACACTGAAGCTTTCTTT. The encoded protein is CASSIARNTEAFF. This chain joins TRBV19 and TRBJ1-1, with D unclear. The germline CDR1 and CDR2 sequences are LNHDA and SQIVND (reference sequence). CDR3 length: 13 residues. The ends were cut back, 3 bases at V and 1 base at J, with 6 bases in the middle.

The chain joins TRBV5-1 to TRBJ2-7; TRBD2 aligns across 10 bases. CDR3 size: 15 residues. Unmatched junction bases numbered 7, after V lost 1 base and J lost 6 bases. The V gene's germline CDR1 is SGHRS and CDR2 YFSETQ. The CDR3 DNA reads TGCGCCAGCAGCTTGCGGCTAGCGGGGGTGGGCGAGCAGTACTTC. This sequence encodes CASSLRLAGVGEQYF.

The chain joins TRBV5-4 to TRBJ2-3; D might be TRBD2 (6 bases). The CDR3 totals 13 residues. Germline CDR1 is SGHNT and CDR2 is YYREEE (reference sequence). Between the trimmed V and J ends, which lost 10 bases and 4 bases, there was a span of 16 bases. Here the CDR3 reads CAAGPEVADTQYF. The CDR3 bases are TGTGCCGCGGGGCCGGAGGTAGCAGATACGCAGTATTTT.